This TCR beta chain was obtained from a study of OX40 agonist ivuxolimab in advanced cancers. The wider study: A partial response was reached by three patients: one with hepatocellular carcinoma and two with cutaneous melanoma. The study, taken as a whole, reports: Individuals who were partial responders at 0.1-3.0 mg/kg had clonal expansion that ranked among the lowest.

The protocol was immunoSEQ multiplex PCR, while the TCRdb copy is restricted to in-frame clones and leaves out a portion. Of 65,000 to 95,000 clones listed, about 90% are singletons. This CDR3 comprises 14 residues. Losses at the gene ends were 6 bases for V and 6 bases for J; bases not matched to a gene: 7. CDR1 SGHTA and CDR2 FQGTGA come from the germline V gene. To note about this clone: Its specificity is unknown.

The chain links TRBV7-3 to TRBJ2-3, with 9 nucleotides matching TRBD2. The starting material was CD4+ or CD8+ T cells sorted from blood, obtained in a trial of the OX40 agonist ivuxolimab. The origin of this receptor is an adult with an advanced solid tumor such as melanoma, head and neck, liver or kidney cancer. CDR3 bases: TGTGCCAGCAGTTTAGCGGGAGATGTGGATACGCAGTATTTT. Translated: CASSLAGDVDTQYF.